This T cell receptor (beta chain) was documented in a study of T cell repertoires in cytomegalovirus infection. Overall study: Public TCR beta signatures indicated both CMV infection and matching HLA type.

Comments on this clonotype: Its specificity is unknown.

Germline lookup yields CDR1 MGHRA and CDR2 YSYEKL. V was shortened by 4 bases and J by 0 bases, with 16 bases between the two germline ends. CDR3 length: 16 amino acids. Study-wide results and caveats: CMV-specific TCR beta clonotypes restricted by HLA-C were the ones dominating the ex vivo response.

TCRdb reprocessed the reads with MiXCR, giving one entry per CDR3 protein. This table has fewer than 1,000,000 distinct CDR3 sequences, roughly 31% appearing once. This sample comprised cultured CD8+ T cells from PBMCs, obtained from culture after CMV antigen stimulation. The V call is TRBV4-1, the J call TRBJ2-7, with D tentatively TRBD2 (6 bases). The sequence was collected from a human donor in good health (CMV status not recorded). Some clones in this sample may be carry-over from other donors' samples. The CDR3: CASSPHRGMGSYEQYF. The CDR3 nucleotides read TGCGCCAGCAGCCCCCACCGGGGGATGGGCTCCTACGAGCAGTACTTC.